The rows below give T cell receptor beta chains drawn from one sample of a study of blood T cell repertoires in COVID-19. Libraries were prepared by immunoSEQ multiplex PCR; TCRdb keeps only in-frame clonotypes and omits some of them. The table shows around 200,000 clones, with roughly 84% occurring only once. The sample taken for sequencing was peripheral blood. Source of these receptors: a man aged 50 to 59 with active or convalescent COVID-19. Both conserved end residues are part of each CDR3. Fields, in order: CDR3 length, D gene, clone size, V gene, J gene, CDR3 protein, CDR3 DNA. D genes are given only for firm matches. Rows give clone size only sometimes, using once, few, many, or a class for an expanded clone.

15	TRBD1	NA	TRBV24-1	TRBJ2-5	CATSDPQGAEETQYF	TGTGCCACCAGTGATCCCCAGGGGGCTGAGGAGACCCAGTACTTC
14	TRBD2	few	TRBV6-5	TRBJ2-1	CASSSGAKVGEQFF	TGTGCCAGCAGCAGCGGGGCCAAGGTGGGTGAGCAGTTCTTC
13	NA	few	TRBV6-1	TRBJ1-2	CASSEDRVYGYTF	TGTGCCAGCAGTGAAGACAGGGTCTATGGCTACACCTTC
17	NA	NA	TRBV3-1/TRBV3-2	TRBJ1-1	CASSQKTVFTQATEAFF	TGTGCCAGCAGCCAGAAAACGGTTTTCACCCAGGCCACTGAAGCTTTCTTT
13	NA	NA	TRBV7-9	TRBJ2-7	CASSSGTPIEQYF	TGTGCCAGCAGCTCCGGGACACCGATCGAGCAGTACTTC
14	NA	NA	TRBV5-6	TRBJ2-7	CASSSMDFSYEQYF	TGTGCCAGCAGCTCGATGGACTTCTCCTACGAGCAGTACTTC
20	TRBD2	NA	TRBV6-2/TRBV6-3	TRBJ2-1	CASSYLGTSGVGGRGNEQFF	TGTGCCAGCAGTTATCTTGGGACTAGCGGGGTGGGCGGCCGGGGTAATGAGCAGTTCTTC
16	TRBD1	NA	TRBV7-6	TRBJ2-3	CASSLGTQGDADTQYF	TGTGCCAGCAGCTTAGGGACCCAGGGGGACGCAGATACGCAGTATTTT
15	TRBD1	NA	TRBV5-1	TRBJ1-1	CASSLGQGVNTEAFF	TGCGCCAGCAGCTTGGGACAGGGTGTGAACACTGAAGCTTTCTTT
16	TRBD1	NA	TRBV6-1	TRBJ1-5	CASSARQGGSNQPQHF	TGTGCCAGCAGTGCGAGACAGGGTGGTAGCAATCAGCCCCAGCATTTT
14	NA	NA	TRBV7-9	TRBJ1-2	CASSLSVRFYGYTF	TGTGCCAGCAGCTTGTCCGTCAGATTCTATGGCTACACCTTC
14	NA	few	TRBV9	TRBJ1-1	CASSVSAVNTEAFF	TGTGCCAGCAGCGTTTCAGCGGTGAACACTGAAGCTTTCTTT
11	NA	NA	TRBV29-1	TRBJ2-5	CSERVQETQYF	TGCAGCGAACGGGTCCAAGAGACCCAGTACTTC
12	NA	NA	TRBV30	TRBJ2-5	CAFRTAQETQYF	TGTGCCTTTCGGACAGCCCAAGAGACCCAGTACTTC
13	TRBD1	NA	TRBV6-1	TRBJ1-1	CASSDRDRGEAFF	TGTGCCAGCAGTGACCGGGACAGGGGGGAAGCTTTCTTT
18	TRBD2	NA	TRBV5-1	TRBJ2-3	CASSPTLGGPISTDTQYF	TGCGCCAGCAGCCCAACCCTGGGAGGGCCCATTAGCACAGATACGCAGTATTTT
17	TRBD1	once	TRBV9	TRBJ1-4	CASSERTGVATNEKLFF	TGTGCCAGCAGCGAACGGACAGGGGTTGCAACTAATGAAAAACTGTTTTTT
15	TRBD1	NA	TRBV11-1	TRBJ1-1	CASRQHRDRAPEAFF	TGTGCCAGCAGACAACACCGGGACAGGGCCCCCGAAGCTTTCTTT
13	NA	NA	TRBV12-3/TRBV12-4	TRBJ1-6	CASSPYHNSPLHF	TGTGCCAGCAGCCCCTACCATAATTCACCCCTCCACTTT
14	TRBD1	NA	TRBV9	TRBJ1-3	CASSYGTAGNTIYF	TGTGCCAGCAGCTATGGGACAGCTGGAAACACCATATATTTT
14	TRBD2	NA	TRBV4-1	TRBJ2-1	CASSQTSGGALQFF	TGCGCCAGCAGCCAAACTAGCGGGGGGGCCCTTCAGTTCTTC
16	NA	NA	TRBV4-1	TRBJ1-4	CASSQDRVRAGRKLFF	TGCGCCAGCAGCCAAGATCGGGTCAGGGCCGGTAGAAAACTGTTTTTT
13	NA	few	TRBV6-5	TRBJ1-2	CASKWPGGYGYTF	TGTGCCAGTAAGTGGCCGGGAGGCTATGGCTACACCTTC
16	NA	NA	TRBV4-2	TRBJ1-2	CASSQGSVGEVRGYTF	TGTGCCAGCAGCCAAGGGTCAGTCGGGGAAGTGCGAGGCTACACCTTC
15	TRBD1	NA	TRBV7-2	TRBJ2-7	CASSPGGRSSYEQYF	TGTGCCAGCAGCCCAGGGGGCCGTAGCTCCTACGAGCAGTACTTC
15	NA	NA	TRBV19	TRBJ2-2	CASSIVGTHTGELFF	TGTGCCAGTAGTATAGTGGGGACACACACCGGGGAGCTGTTTTTT
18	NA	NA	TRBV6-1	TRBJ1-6	CASSEGLGRSYRASPLHF	TGTGCCAGCAGTGAAGGATTGGGGCGGAGCTATAGGGCTTCACCCCTCCACTTT